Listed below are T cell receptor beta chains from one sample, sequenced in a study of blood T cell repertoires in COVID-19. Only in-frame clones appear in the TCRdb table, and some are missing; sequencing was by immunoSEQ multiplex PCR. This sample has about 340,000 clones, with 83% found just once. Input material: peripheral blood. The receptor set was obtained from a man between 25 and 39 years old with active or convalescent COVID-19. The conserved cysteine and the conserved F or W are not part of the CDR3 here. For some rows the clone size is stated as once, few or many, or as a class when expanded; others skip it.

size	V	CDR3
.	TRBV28	ASSLGEAFSGANVLT
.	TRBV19	ASSVGQGARNEQY
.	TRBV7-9	ASSRDLADQPQH
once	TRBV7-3	ASSPGQLLDEQF
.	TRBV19	ASSSLTSDYYNEQF
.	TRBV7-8	ASSLAFSGVEQY
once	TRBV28	ASSSAGAGYGYT
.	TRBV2	ASRGQGGHQPQH
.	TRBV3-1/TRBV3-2	ASSQDSLAGYNEQF
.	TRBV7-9	ASSLRGEGLGNTIY
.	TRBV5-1	ASSRTGIGGNEQF
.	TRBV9	ASSVAGTPNTGELF
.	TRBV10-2	ASSAPRGEQF
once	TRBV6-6	ASTPTRGNEQF
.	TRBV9	ASSVDLSSGNTIY
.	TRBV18	ASSPPRGGGQETQY
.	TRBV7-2	ASSQRTSGPYEQY
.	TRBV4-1	ASSQRGGQASNYGYT
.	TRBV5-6	ASSPGWATGEYYGYT
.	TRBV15	ATSREIAGEGNSPLH
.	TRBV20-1	SASLGTDHYQPQH
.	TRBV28	ASRSTGDEQY
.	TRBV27	ASSLTSNTEAF
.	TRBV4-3	ASSHPGVNYGYT
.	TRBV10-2	ASSPLDGRGS
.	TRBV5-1	ASSLGVGQAYNEQF
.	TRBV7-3	ASSLGLAGGPTGELF
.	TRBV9	ASSDLLRDRGFTAF
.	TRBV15	ATSSRTGRSGANVLT